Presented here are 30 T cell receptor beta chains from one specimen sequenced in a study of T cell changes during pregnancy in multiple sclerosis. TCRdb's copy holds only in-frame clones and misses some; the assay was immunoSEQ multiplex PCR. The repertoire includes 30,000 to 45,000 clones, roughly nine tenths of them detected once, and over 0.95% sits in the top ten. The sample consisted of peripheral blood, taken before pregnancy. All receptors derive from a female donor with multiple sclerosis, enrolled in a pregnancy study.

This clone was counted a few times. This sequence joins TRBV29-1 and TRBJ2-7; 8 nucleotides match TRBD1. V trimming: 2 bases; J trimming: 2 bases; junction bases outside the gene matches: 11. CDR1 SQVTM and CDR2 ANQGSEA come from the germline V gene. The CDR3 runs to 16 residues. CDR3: CSVESRGQVGPYEQYF. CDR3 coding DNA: TGCAGCGTTGAATCGAGGGGACAGGTGGGCCCCTACGAGCAGTACTTC.

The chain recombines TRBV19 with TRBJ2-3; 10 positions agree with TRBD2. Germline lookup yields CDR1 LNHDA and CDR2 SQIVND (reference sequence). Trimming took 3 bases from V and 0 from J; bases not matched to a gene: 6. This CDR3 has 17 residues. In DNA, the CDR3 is TGTGCCAGTAGTATCAGTAGCGGGAGGCCTAGCACAGATACGCAGTATTTT. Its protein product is CASSISSGRPSTDTQYF.

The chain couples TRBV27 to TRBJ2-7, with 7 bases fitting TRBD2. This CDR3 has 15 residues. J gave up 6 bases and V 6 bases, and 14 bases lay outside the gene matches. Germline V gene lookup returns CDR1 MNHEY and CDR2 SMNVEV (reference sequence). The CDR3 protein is CASRTRTRESFEQYF. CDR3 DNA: TGTGCCAGCAGAACAAGGACTAGAGAGAGTTTCGAGCAGTACTTC.

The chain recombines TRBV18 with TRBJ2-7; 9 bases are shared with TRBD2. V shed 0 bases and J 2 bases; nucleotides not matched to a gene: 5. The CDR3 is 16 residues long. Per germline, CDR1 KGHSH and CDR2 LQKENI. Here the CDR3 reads CASSPPGVAGAYEQYF. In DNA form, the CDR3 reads TGTGCCAGCTCACCACCGGGGGTAGCGGGAGCCTACGAGCAGTACTTC.

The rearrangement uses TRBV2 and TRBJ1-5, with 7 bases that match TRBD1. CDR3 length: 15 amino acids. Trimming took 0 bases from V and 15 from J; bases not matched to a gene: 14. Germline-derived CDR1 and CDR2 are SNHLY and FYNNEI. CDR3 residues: CASSEAGTDTEGAHF. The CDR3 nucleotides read TGTGCCAGCAGTGAAGCTGGGACAGACACAGAGGGGGCGCATTTT.

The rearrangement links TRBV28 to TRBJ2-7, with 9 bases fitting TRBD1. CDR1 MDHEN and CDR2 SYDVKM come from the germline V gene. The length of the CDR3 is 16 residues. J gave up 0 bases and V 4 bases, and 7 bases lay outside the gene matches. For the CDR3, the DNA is TGTGCCAGCAGTTCCCCCGGACAGGGGCCCTCCTACGAGCAGTACTTC. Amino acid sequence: CASSSPGQGPSYEQYF.

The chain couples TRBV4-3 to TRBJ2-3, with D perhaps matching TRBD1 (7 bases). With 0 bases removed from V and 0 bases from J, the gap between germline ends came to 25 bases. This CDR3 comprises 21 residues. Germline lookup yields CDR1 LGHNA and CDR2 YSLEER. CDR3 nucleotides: TGCGCCAGCAGCCAAGATCTAAAGGGGGGACAGCGAGTCCTTAGCACAGATACGCAGTATTTT. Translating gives CASSQDLKGGQRVLSTDTQYF.

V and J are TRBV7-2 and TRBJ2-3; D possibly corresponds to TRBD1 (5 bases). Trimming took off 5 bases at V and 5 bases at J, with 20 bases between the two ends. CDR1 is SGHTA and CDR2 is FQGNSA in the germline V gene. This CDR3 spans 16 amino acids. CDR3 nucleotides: TGTGCCAGCAGCACACAAAGGACCCTTACAGGAGATACGCAGTATTTT. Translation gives CASSTQRTLTGDTQYF. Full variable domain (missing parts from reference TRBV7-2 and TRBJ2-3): GAGVSQSPSNKVTEKGKDVELRCDPISGHTALYWYRQSLGQGLEFLIYFQGNSAPDKSGLPSDRFSAERTGGSVSTLTIQRTQQEDSAVYLCASSTQRTLTGDTQYFGPGTRLTVL.

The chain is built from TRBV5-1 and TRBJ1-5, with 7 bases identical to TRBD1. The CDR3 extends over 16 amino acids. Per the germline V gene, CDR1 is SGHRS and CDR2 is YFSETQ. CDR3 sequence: CQSSLGTVGSNQPQHF. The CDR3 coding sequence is TGCCAGAGCAGCTTGGGGACAGTTGGAAGCAATCAGCCCCAGCATTTT.

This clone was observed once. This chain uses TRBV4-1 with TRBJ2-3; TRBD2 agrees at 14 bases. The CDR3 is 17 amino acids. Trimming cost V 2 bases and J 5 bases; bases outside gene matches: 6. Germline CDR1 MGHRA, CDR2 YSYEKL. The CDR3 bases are TGCGCCAGCAGCCAACAGACTAGCGGGAGGGCCCTAGATACGCAGTATTTT. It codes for CASSQQTSGRALDTQYF.

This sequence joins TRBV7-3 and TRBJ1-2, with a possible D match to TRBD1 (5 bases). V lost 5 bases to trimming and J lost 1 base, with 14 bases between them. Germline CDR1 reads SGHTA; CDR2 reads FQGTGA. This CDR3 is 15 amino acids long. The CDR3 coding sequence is TGTGCCAGCAGCCTTGAGGCCGGGGGTAACTATGGCTACACCTTC. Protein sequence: CASSLEAGGNYGYTF.

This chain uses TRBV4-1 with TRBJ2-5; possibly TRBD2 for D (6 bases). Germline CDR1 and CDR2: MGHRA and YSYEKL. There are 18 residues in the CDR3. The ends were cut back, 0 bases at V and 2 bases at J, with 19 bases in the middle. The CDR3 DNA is TGCGCCAGCAGCCAAGATCTGGCGAAAATGGGGAGGCAAGAGACCCAGTACTTC. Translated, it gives CASSQDLAKMGRQETQYF.

The CDR3 DNA reads as TGTGCCAGCAGTAGGACTAGCCGAGGGGGGAATGAGCAGTTCTTC. It specifies CASSRTSRGGNEQFF. The gene calls are TRBV6-5 and TRBJ2-1, with TRBD2 matching over 8 bases. The J segment lost 7 bases and the V segment lost 5 bases, leaving 10 bases of the junction unmatched. The CDR3 contains 15 residues. Germline CDR1 reads MNHEY; CDR2 reads SVGAGI.

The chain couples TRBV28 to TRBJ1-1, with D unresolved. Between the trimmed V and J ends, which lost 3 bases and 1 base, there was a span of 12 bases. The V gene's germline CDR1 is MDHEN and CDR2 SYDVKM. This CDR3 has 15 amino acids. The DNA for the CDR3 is TGTGCCAGCAGTTTGGGTGACATTCCGAACACTGAAGCTTTCTTT. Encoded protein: CASSLGDIPNTEAFF.

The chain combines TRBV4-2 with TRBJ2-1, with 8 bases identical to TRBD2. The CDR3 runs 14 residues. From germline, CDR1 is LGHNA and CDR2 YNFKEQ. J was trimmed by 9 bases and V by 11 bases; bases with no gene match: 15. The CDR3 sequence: CASTGLAGPSEQFF. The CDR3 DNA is TGTGCCTCGACCGGGCTAGCGGGTCCCAGTGAGCAGTTCTTC.

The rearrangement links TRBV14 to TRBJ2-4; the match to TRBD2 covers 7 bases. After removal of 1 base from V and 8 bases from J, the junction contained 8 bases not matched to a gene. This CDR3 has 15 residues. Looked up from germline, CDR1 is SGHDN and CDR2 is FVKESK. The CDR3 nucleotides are TGTGCCAGCAGCCAAGCCGGGGCGGGAGCTTACATTCAGTACTTC. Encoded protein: CASSQAGAGAYIQYF. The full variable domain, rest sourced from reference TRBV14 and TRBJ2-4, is EAGVTQFPSHSVIEKGQTVTLRCDPISGHDNLYWYRRVMGKEIKFLLHFVKESKQDESGMPNNRFLAERTGGTYSTLKVQPAELEDSGVYFCASSQAGAGAYIQYFGAGTRLSVL.

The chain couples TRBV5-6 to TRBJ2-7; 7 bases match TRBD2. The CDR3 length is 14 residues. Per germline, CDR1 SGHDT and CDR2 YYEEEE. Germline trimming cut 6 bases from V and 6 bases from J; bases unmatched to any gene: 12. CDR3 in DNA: TGTGCCAGCACCACATGGGGGGGGGTCGGCGAGCAGTACTTC. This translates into CASTTWGGVGEQYF.

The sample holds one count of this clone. The chain's CDR3 is CASSPPDRGTEAFF. CDR3 nucleotide sequence: TGTGCCAGCAGTCCGCCGGACAGGGGCACTGAAGCTTTCTTT. This chain links TRBV28 with TRBJ1-1, with 9 positions matching TRBD1. This CDR3 has 14 residues. Germline values: CDR1 MDHEN, CDR2 SYDVKM. V lost 5 bases, J lost 4 bases, and 5 bases stayed unmatched. Full variable domain (rest looked up from reference TRBV28 and TRBJ1-1): DVKVTQSSRYLVKRTGEKVFLECVQDMDHENMFWYRQDPGLGLRLIYFSYDVKMKEKGDIPEGYSVSREKKERFSLILESASTNQTSMYLCASSPPDRGTEAFFGQGTRLTVV.

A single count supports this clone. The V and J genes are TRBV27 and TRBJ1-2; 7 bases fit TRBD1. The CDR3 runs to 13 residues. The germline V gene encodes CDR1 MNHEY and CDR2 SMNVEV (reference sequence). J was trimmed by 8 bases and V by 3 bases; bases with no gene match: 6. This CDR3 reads CASSFIGGQGYTF. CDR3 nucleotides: TGTGCCAGCAGTTTTATAGGGGGCCAGGGCTACACCTTC.

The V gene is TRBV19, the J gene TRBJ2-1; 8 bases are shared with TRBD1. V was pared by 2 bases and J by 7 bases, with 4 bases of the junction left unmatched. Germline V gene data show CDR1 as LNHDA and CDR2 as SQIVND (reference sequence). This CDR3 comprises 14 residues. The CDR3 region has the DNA TGTGCCAGTAGTATACAGGGGGCTGGGAATGAGCAGTTCTTC. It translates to CASSIQGAGNEQFF.

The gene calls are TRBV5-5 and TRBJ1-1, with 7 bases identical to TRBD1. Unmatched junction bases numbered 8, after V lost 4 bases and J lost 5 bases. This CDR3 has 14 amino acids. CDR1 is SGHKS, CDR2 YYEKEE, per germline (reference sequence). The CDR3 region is CASSLEGGRTEAFF. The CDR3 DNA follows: TGTGCCAGCAGCCTAGAAGGGGGCAGGACTGAAGCTTTCTTT.

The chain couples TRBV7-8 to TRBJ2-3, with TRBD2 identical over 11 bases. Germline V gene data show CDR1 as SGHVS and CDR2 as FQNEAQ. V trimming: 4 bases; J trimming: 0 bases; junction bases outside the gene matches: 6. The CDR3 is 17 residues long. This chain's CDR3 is CASSSPGLADSTDTQYF. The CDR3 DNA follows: TGTGCCAGCAGCTCGCCGGGACTAGCGGATAGCACAGATACGCAGTATTTT.

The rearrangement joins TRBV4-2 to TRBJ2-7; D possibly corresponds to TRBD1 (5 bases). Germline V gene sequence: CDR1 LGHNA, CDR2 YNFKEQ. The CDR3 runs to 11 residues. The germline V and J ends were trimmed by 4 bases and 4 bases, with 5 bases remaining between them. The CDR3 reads CASSPGYEQYF. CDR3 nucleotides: TGTGCCAGCAGCCCAGGGTACGAGCAGTACTTC.

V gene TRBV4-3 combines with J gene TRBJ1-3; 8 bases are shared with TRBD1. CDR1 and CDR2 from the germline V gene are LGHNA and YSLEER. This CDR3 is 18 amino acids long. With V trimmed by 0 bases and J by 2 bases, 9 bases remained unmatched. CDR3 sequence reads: CASSQDGAGGGPGNTIYF. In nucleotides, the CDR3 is TGCGCCAGCAGCCAAGATGGGGCAGGGGGCGGCCCTGGAAACACCATATATTTT.

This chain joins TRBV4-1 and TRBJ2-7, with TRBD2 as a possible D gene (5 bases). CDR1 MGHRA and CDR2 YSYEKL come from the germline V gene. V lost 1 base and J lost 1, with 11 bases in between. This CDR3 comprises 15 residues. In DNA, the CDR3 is TGCGCCAGCAGCCAAGCTGCGGCGGGTTCCTACGAGCAGTACTTC. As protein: CASSQAAAGSYEQYF.

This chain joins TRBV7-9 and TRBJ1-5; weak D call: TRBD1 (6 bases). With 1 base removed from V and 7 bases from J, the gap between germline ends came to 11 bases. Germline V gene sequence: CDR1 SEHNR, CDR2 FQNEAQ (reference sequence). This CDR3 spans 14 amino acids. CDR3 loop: CASSLGDTRQPQHF. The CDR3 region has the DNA TGTGCCAGCAGCTTAGGGGACACAAGGCAGCCCCAGCATTTT.

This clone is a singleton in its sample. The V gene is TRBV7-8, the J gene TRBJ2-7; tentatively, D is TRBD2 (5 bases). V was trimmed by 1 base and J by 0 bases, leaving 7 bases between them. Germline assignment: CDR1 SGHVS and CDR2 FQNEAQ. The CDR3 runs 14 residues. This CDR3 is CASSLGGGSYEQYF. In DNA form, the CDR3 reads TGTGCCAGCAGCTTAGGCGGAGGCTCCTACGAGCAGTACTTC.

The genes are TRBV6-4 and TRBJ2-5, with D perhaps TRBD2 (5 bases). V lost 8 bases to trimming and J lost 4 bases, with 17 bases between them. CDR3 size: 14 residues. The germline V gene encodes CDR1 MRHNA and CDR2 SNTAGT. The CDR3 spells CASEEGDSLETQYF. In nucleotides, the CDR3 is TGTGCCAGCGAAGAGGGAGACTCCCTAGAGACCCAGTACTTC.

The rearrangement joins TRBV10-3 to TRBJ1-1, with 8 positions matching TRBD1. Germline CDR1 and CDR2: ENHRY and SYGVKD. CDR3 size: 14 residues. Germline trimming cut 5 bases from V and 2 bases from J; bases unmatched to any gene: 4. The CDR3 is CAISSQGVNTEAFF. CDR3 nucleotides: TGTGCCATCAGTTCACAGGGGGTCAACACTGAAGCTTTCTTT.

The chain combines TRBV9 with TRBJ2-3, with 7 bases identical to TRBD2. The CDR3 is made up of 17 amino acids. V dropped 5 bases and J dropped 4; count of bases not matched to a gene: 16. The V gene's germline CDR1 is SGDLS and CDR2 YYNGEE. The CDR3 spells CASSLVGGSGVADTQYF. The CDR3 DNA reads TGTGCCAGCAGTCTTGTCGGCGGGAGCGGTGTGGCAGATACGCAGTATTTT. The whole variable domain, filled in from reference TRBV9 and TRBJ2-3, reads DSGVTQTPKHLITATGQRVTLRCSPRSGDLSVYWYQQSLDQGLQFLIQYYNGEERAKGNILERFSAQQFPDLHSELNLSSLELGDSALYFCASSLVGGSGVADTQYFGPGTRLTVL.